What follows are 3 T cell receptor beta chains derived from one specimen sequenced in a study of blood T cell repertoires in COVID-19. TCRdb's table, derived via immunoSEQ multiplex PCR, lists solely in-frame clones and lacks some. In the table there are some 110,000 clones, around 78% of which are singletons. The specimen was peripheral blood. All receptors derive from an elderly man with COVID-19, enrolled during active disease.

CDR3 sequence reads: CASWSGTGANQPQHF. In nucleotides, the CDR3 is TGTGCCAGTTGGTCGGGGACAGGGGCCAATCAGCCCCAGCATTTT. The chain has TRBV6-5 and TRBJ1-5; 10 bases are shared with TRBD1. Germline lookup yields CDR1 MNHEY and CDR2 SVGAGI. There are 15 residues in the CDR3. The V and J ends lost 9 bases and 3 bases, in that order; junction bases with no gene match: 8.

This CDR3 reads CASSQVAGGPLAKNIQYF. In DNA form, the CDR3 reads TGCGCCAGCAGCCAAGTAGCGGGAGGGCCTTTAGCCAAAAACATTCAGTACTTC. The gene calls are TRBV4-3 and TRBJ2-4; TRBD2 matches 11 bases. Germline loops: CDR1 LGHNA, CDR2 YSLEER. The V and J ends lost 1 base and 0 bases, in that order; junction bases with no gene match: 5. The CDR3 loop spans 18 amino acids.

The chain is built from TRBV28 and TRBJ1-4; 7 bases fit TRBD1. Trimming at V came to 6 bases and at J to 8 bases, leaving 12 bases not matched to a gene. CDR1 and CDR2 from the germline V gene are MDHEN and SYDVKM. CDR3 length: 15 amino acids. In DNA form, the CDR3 reads TGTGCCAGCAGACGACAGGGTCTTTTTCAAGAAAAACTGTTTTTT. This codes for CASRRQGLFQEKLFF.